What follows are 19 T cell receptor beta chains derived from one specimen sequenced in a study of T cell changes during pregnancy in multiple sclerosis. The repertoire was sequenced with immunoSEQ multiplex PCR; TCRdb's copy has only in-frame clones and lacks some. The table has tens of thousands of clones, around 94% seen once. The sequenced sample was peripheral blood, obtained in the third trimester of pregnancy. The receptors shown here come from a female donor with multiple sclerosis, enrolled in a pregnancy study.

The chain carries TRBV7-3 and TRBJ2-7, with TRBD2 identical over 9 bases. Germline loops: CDR1 SGHTA, CDR2 FQGTGA. The CDR3 runs 17 residues. Trimming at V came to 2 bases and at J to 7 bases, leaving 15 bases not matched to a gene. In nucleotides, the CDR3 is TGTGCCAGCAGCTTAGGTCCCCCGGGGACTAGCTCATGGGAGCAGTACTTC. It specifies CASSLGPPGTSSWEQYF.

This chain links TRBV9 with TRBJ2-3, with D possibly TRBD1 on 5 matching bases. CDR3 length: 15 residues. The germline V gene encodes CDR1 SGDLS and CDR2 YYNGEE. V shed 6 bases and J shed 2 bases, with 16 bases lying between them. The CDR3 region has the DNA TGTGCCAGCACCTCTAGGGGTCTCTTCACAGATACGCAGTATTTT. This codes for CASTSRGLFTDTQYF.

The chain joins TRBV19 to TRBJ1-5; D is unclear. This CDR3 region has 15 residues. V was shortened by 2 bases and J by 0 bases, with 8 bases between the two germline ends. The germline V gene encodes CDR1 LNHDA and CDR2 SQIVND (reference sequence). This CDR3 reads CASSITQHSNQPQHF. The CDR3 DNA sequence: TGTGCCAGTAGTATAACCCAACATAGCAATCAGCCCCAGCATTTT.

CDR3 in DNA: TGCAGCGTTGGCTTAGGGCAGGGGAGGGTTGACACCTTC. Its translation is CSVGLGQGRVDTF. The chain couples TRBV29-1 to TRBJ1-2; perhaps TRBD1 as D (6 bases). The ends were cut back, 4 bases at V and 12 bases at J, with 21 bases in the middle. The CDR3 contains 13 residues. Looked up from germline, CDR1 is SQVTM and CDR2 is ANQGSEA.

V gene TRBV6-1 combines with J gene TRBJ1-2; tentative D call: TRBD1 (6 bases). Germline CDR1 and CDR2: MNHNS and SASEGT. V lost 2 bases, J lost 4 bases, and 14 bases lay in between. The CDR3 consists of 15 residues. CDR3 sequence: CASSERVTGSYGYTF. In DNA, the CDR3 is TGTGCCAGCAGTGAAAGAGTAACAGGGAGCTATGGCTACACCTTC.

The chain carries TRBV6-5 and TRBJ2-7; the D is unclear. Per the germline V gene, CDR1 is MNHEY and CDR2 is SVGAGI. This CDR3 comprises 13 residues. Trimming cost V 8 bases and J 1 base, with 12 bases left between them. The CDR3: CASLRPGSYEQYF. In DNA, the CDR3 is TGTGCCAGCCTTCGGCCAGGTTCCTACGAGCAGTACTTC.

The J gene is TRBJ1-5, the V gene TRBV9; TRBD1 matches 7 bases. The CDR3 has 15 residues. CDR1 SGDLS and CDR2 YYNGEE come from the germline V gene. V was clipped by 3 bases and J by 3 bases; unmatched bases: 6. CDR3 nucleotide sequence: TGTGCCAGCAGCGCCTCAGGGGGGAACAATCAGCCCCAGCATTTT. Protein product: CASSASGGNNQPQHF.

The chain combines TRBV6-8 with TRBJ1-3; D perhaps matches TRBD1 (5 bases). V lost 8 bases, J lost 0 bases, and 14 bases lay in between. Germline CDR1 reads MNHGY; CDR2 reads SAAAGT. There are 15 residues in the CDR3. For the CDR3, the DNA is TGTGCCAGCTCATCGGACACCTTCTCTGGAAACACCATATATTTT. Translation gives CASSSDTFSGNTIYF.

This clone was counted once. The chain has TRBV7-9 and TRBJ1-1; D might be TRBD1 (6 bases). The germline gives CDR1 SEHNR, CDR2 FQNEAQ (reference sequence). The germline V and J ends were trimmed by 6 bases and 0 bases, with 20 bases remaining between them. The CDR3 length is 17 residues. CDR3 loop: CASREPVGHRMNTEAFF. CDR3 sequence (DNA): TGTGCCAGCAGGGAGCCGGTGGGACATCGCATGAACACTGAAGCTTTCTTT.

The V and J genes are TRBV4-3 and TRBJ1-2; weak D call: TRBD1 (5 bases). The V gene lost 0 bases and the J gene lost 0 bases, with 11 bases spanning the gap. The length of the CDR3 is 16 residues. Germline V gene data show CDR1 as LGHNA and CDR2 as YSLEER. CDR3 loop: CASSQDAGTPNYGYTF. CDR3 sequence (DNA): TGCGCCAGCAGCCAAGATGCGGGGACTCCTAACTATGGCTACACCTTC.

The V call is TRBV7-9, the J call TRBJ1-1, with D perhaps matching TRBD1 (6 bases). CDR3 length: 15 residues. V lost 1 base to trimming and J lost 3 bases, with 12 bases between them. Germline CDR1 SEHNR, CDR2 FQNEAQ (reference sequence). This CDR3 reads CASSLDRVRYTEAFF. CDR3 DNA sequence: TGTGCCAGCAGCTTAGACAGGGTGAGGTACACTGAAGCTTTCTTT.

The genes are TRBV2 and TRBJ2-7; D is ambiguous. From germline, CDR1 is SNHLY and CDR2 FYNNEI. The V end lost 3 bases, the J end lost 3 bases, and 3 bases lay between the germline ends. The CDR3 sequence is 11 residues long. The CDR3 sequence: CASSDSYEQYF. The DNA of the CDR3 is TGTGCCAGCAGTGACAGCTACGAGCAGTACTTC.

This chain connects TRBV27 to TRBJ1-2, with 12 bases identical to TRBD1. J gave up 4 bases and V 5 bases, and 11 bases lay outside the gene matches. Germline loops: CDR1 MNHEY, CDR2 SMNVEV (reference sequence). The CDR3 is 17 residues long. The CDR3 protein is CASSRLGTGGQGYGYTF. CDR3 nucleotide sequence: TGTGCCAGCAGTCGCTTGGGGACAGGGGGCCAAGGCTATGGCTACACCTTC.

On this clone: Germline is not matched at one junction end, which may reflect a read error. The chain is built from TRBV2 and TRBJ2-7, with TRBD1 identical over 9 bases. Germline V gene sequence: CDR1 SNHLY, CDR2 FYNNEI. This CDR3 has 13 amino acids. CDR3 DNA: TGTGCCAGCAGTGAGGGACAGGGAACTCCTACGAGCTTC. This encodes CASSEGQGTPTSF.

The CDR3 nucleotides are TGTGCCAGCAGCGTGGGGGGTGTCGGCAATCAGCCCCAGCATTTT. Its translation is CASSVGGVGNQPQHF. The V call is TRBV9, the J call TRBJ1-5; D perhaps matches TRBD1 (5 bases). CDR1 is SGDLS, CDR2 YYNGEE, per germline. The V end lost 2 bases, the J end lost 2 bases, and 11 bases lay between the germline ends. CDR3 size: 15 residues. The entire variable domain, with the rest obtained from reference TRBV9 and TRBJ1-5, is as follows: DSGVTQTPKHLITATGQRVTLRCSPRSGDLSVYWYQQSLDQGLQFLIQYYNGEERAKGNILERFSAQQFPDLHSELNLSSLELGDSALYFCASSVGGVGNQPQHFGDGTRLSIL.

The V call is TRBV6-5, the J call TRBJ1-4, with 7 bases aligning to TRBD1. The CDR3 is 14 residues long. Per germline, CDR1 MNHEY and CDR2 SVGAGI. J was trimmed by 8 bases and V by 6 bases; bases with no gene match: 9. The CDR3 DNA is TGTGCCAGCAGCCTCGACAGGGTCAAGGAAAAACTGTTTTTT. It is translated as CASSLDRVKEKLFF.

This rearrangement joins TRBV6-1 to TRBJ1-5; D unresolved. Germline V gene lookup returns CDR1 MNHNS and CDR2 SASEGT. This CDR3 comprises 14 residues. Trimming shortened V by 5 bases and J by 4 bases, and 12 bases separated the two germline ends. The CDR3 spells CASSTITVNQPQHF. In DNA form, the CDR3 reads TGTGCCAGCAGTACGATAACAGTAAATCAGCCCCAGCATTTT.

The V and J genes are TRBV10-2 and TRBJ2-5; TRBD2 agrees at 8 bases. Trimming at V came to 5 bases and at J to 1 base, leaving 3 bases not matched to a gene. This CDR3 has 14 amino acids. Looked up from germline, CDR1 is WSHSY and CDR2 is SAAADI. The CDR3: CASSLTSGQETQYF. CDR3 sequence (DNA): TGCGCCAGCAGTCTAACTAGCGGCCAAGAGACCCAGTACTTC.

CDR3 protein: CASSPGLASGTQYF. The CDR3 nucleotides are TGTGCCAGCAGTCCGGGACTAGCGTCGGGGACCCAGTACTTC. The chain carries TRBV6-5 and TRBJ2-5, with 10 bases that match TRBD2. Germline V gene sequence: CDR1 MNHEY, CDR2 SVGAGI. Trimming took 5 bases from V and 7 from J; bases not matched to a gene: 7. CDR3 length equals 14 residues.